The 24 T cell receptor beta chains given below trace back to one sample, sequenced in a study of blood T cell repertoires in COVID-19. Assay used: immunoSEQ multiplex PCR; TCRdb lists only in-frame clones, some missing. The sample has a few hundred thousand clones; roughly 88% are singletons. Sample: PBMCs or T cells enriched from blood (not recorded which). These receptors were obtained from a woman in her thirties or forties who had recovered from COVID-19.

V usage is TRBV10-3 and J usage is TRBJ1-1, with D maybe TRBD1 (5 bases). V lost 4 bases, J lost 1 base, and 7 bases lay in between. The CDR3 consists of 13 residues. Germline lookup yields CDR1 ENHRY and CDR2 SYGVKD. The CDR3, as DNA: TGTGCCATCAGTGTGACAGAGAACACTGAAGCTTTCTTT. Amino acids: CAISVTENTEAFF.

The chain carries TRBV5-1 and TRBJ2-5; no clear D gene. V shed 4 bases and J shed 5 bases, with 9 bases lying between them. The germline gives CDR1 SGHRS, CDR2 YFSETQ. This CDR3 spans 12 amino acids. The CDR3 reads CASSTPTETQYF. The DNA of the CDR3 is TGCGCCAGCAGCACACCCACCGAGACCCAGTACTTC.

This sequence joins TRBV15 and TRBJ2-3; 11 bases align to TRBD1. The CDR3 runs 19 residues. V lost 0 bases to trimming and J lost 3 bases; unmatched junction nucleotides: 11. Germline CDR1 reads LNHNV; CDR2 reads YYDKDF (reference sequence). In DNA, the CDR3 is TGTGCCACCAGCAGAGATCACCCCATTGGGACAGGGGGAACAGATACGCAGTATTTT. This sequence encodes CATSRDHPIGTGGTDTQYF.

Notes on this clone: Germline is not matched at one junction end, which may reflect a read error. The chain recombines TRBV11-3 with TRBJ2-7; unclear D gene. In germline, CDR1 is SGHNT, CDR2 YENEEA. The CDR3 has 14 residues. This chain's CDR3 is CASSLDGASYEQYF. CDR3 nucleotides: TGTGCCAGCAGCCTAGACGGAGCCTCCTACGAGCAGTACTTC.

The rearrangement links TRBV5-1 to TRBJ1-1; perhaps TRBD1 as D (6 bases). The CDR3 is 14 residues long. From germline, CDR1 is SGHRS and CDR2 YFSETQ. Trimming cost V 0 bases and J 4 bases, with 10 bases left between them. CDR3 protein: CASSLEGEGTEAFF. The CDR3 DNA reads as TGCGCCAGCAGCTTGGAGGGGGAGGGCACTGAAGCTTTCTTT.

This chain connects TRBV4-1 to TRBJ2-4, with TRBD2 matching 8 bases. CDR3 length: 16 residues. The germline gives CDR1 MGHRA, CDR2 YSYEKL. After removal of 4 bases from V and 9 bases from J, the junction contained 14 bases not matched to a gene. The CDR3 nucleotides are TGCGCCAGCAGCCCGGGTAGCGGGACAATTGGTAGCATTCAGTACTTC. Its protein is CASSPGSGTIGSIQYF.

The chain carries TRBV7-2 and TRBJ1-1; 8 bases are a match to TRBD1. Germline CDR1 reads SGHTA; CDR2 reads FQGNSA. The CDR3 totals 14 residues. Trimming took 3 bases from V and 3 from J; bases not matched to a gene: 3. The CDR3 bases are TGTGCCAGCAGCTTCGGACAGGGCTACACTGAAGCTTTCTTT. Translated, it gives CASSFGQGYTEAFF. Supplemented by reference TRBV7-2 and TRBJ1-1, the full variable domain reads GAGVSQSPSNKVTEKGKDVELRCDPISGHTALYWYRQSLGQGLEFLIYFQGNSAPDKSGLPSDRFSAERTGGSVSTLTIQRTQQEDSAVYLCASSFGQGYTEAFFGQGTRLTVV.

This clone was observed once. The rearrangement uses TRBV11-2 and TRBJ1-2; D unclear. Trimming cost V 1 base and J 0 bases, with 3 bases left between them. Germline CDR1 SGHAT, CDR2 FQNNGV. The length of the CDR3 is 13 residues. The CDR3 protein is CASSLASNYGYTF. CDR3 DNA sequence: TGTGCCAGCAGCTTAGCCTCTAACTATGGCTACACCTTC.

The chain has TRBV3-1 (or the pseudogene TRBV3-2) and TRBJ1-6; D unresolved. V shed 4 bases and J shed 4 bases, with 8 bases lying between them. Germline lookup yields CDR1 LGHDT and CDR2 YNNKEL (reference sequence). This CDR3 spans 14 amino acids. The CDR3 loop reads CASSPAGYNSPLHF. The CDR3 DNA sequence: TGTGCCAGCAGCCCCGCGGGGTATAATTCACCCCTCCACTTT.

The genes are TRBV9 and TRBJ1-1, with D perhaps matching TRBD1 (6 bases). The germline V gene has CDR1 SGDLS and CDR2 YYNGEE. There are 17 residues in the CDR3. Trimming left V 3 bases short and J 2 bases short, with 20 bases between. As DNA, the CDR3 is TGTGCCAGCAGCGCCCGAGGTGGGGGGGGCAGAAACACTGAAGCTTTCTTT. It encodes CASSARGGGGRNTEAFF.

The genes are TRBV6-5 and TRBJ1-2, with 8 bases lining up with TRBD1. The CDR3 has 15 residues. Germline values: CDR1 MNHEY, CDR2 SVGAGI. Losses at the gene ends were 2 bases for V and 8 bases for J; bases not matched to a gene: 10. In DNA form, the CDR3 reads TGTGCCAGCAGTTACCCGGGGACAGGTCGAGGGGGCTACACCTTC. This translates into CASSYPGTGRGGYTF.

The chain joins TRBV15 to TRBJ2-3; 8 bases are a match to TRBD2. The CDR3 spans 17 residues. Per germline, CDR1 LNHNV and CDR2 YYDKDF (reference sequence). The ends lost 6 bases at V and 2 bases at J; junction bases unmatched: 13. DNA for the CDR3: TGTGCCACCAGAAGTTCCTCACTAGCGGCCACCACAGATACGCAGTATTTT. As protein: CATRSSSLAATTDTQYF.

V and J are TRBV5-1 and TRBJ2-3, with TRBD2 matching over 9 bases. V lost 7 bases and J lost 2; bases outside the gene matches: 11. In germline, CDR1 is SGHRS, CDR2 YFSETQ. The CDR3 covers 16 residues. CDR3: CASGPLTSGNTDTQYF. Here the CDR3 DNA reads TGCGCCAGCGGGCCCCTGACTAGCGGTAACACAGATACGCAGTATTTT.

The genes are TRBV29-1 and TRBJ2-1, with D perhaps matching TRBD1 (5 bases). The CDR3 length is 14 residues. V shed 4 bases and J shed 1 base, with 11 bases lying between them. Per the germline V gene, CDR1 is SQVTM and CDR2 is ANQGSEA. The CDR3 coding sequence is TGCAGCGTTGCGGGTCCAGGGTCCTACAATGAGCAGTTCTTC. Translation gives CSVAGPGSYNEQFF.

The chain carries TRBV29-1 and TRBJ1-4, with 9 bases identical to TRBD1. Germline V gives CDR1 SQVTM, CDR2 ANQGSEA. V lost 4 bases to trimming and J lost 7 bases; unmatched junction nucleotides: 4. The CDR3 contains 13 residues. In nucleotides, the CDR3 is TGCAGCGTTGCCGGGACAGGGCGTGAAAAACTGTTTTTT. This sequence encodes CSVAGTGREKLFF.

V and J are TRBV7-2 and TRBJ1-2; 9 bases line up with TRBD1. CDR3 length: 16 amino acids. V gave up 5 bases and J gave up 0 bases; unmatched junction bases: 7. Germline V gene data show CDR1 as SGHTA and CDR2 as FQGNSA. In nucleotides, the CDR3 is TGTGCCAGCAGCGATCAGCGACAGGGGGCTAACTATGGCTACACCTTC. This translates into CASSDQRQGANYGYTF.

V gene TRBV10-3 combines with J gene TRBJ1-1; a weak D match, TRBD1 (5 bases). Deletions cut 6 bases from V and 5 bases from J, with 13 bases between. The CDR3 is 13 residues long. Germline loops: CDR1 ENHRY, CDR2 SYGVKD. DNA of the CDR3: TGTGCCATCAGCCTAGGGGCCGTAACTGAAGCTTTCTTT. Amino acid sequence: CAISLGAVTEAFF.

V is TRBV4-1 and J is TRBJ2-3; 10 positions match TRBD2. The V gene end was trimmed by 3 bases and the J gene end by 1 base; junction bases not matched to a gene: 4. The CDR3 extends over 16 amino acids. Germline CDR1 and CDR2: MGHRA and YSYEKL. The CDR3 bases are TGCGCCAGCAGCCAGGTCACTAGCGGGGGCACAGATACGCAGTATTTT. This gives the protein CASSQVTSGGTDTQYF.

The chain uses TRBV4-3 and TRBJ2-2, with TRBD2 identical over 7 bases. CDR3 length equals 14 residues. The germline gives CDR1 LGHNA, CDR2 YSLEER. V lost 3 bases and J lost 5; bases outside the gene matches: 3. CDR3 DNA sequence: TGCGCCAGCAGCCAGGGAGGGTCTACCGGGGAGCTGTTTTTT. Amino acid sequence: CASSQGGSTGELFF.

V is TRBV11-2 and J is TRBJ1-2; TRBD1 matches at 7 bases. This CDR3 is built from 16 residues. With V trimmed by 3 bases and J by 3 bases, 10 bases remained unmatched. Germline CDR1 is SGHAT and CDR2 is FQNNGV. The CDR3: CASSLIGQAIYYGYTF. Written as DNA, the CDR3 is TGTGCCAGCAGCTTGATCGGACAGGCAATCTACTATGGCTACACCTTC.

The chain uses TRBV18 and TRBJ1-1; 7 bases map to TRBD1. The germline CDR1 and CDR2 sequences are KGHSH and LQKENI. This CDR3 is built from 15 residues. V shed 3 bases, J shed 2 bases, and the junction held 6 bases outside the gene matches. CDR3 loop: CASSPLGQENTEAFF. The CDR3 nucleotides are TGTGCCAGCTCACCCCTTGGACAGGAAAACACTGAAGCTTTCTTT.

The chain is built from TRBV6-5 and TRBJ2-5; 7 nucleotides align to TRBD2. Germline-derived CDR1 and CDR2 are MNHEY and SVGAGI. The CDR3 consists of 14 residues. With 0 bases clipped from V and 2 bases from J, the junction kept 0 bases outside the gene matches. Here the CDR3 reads CASSYSGGQETQYF. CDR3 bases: TGTGCCAGCAGTTACTCGGGAGGGCAAGAGACCCAGTACTTC.

The chain's CDR3 is CASSWGQVNTEAFF. As DNA, the CDR3 is TGTGCCAGCAGCTGGGGACAGGTGAACACTGAAGCTTTCTTT. J is TRBJ1-1 and V is TRBV5-5; TRBD1 agrees at 8 bases. Germline CDR1 is SGHKS and CDR2 is YYEKEE (reference sequence). V shed 3 bases and J 0 bases; nucleotides not matched to a gene: 1. This CDR3 has 14 amino acids. Complete variable domain (other parts from reference TRBV5-5 and TRBJ1-1): DAGVTQSPTHLIKTRGQQVTLRCSPISGHKSVSWYQQVLGQGPQFIFQYYEKEERGRGNFPDRFSARQFPNYSSELNVNALLLGDSALYLCASSWGQVNTEAFFGQGTRLTVV.

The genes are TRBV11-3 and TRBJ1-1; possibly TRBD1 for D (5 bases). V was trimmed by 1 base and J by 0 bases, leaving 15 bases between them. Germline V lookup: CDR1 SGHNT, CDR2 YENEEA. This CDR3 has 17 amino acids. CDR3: CASSLGYAGYLNTEAFF. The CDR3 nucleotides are TGTGCCAGCAGCTTAGGGTACGCAGGGTACTTGAACACTGAAGCTTTCTTT.